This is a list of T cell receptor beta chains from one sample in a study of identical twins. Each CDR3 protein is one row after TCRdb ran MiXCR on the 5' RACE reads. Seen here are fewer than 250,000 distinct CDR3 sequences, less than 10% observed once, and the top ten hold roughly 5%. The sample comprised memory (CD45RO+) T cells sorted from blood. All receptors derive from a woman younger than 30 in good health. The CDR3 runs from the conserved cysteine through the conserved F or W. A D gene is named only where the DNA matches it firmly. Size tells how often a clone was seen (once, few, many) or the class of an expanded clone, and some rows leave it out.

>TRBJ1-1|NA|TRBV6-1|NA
TGTGCCAGCAGGATGACAGGAGTGACTGAAGCTTTCTTT
CASRMTGVTEAFF
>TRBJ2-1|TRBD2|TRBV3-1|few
TGTGCCAGCAGCCAAGAAACGGGAGGAGTGGAGTTCTTC
CASSQETGGVEFF
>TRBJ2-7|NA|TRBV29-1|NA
TGCAGCGTCACAACAGGGAGCGAGCAGTACTTC
CSVTTGSEQYF
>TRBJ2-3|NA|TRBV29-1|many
TGCAGCGTCGATTTGGGGGCAGATACGCAGTATTTT
CSVDLGADTQYF
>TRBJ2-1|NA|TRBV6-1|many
TGTGCCAGCACCAAGGGGAGCTCCTACAATGAGCAGTTCTTC
CASTKGSSYNEQFF
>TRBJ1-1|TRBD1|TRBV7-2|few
TGTGCCAGCAGCCCCTGGACAGGATTGGGCACTGAAGCTTTCTTT
CASSPWTGLGTEAFF
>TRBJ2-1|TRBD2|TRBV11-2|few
TGTGCCAGCAGCTTAGGGGAGCGGGGCTATTACAATGAGCAGTTCTTC
CASSLGERGYYNEQFF
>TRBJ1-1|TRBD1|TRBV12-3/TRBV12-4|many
TGTGCCAGCAGCAAAGGGGGCGAAAACACTGAAGCTTTCTTT
CASSKGGENTEAFF
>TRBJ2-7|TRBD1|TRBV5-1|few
TGCGCCAGCAGCTGGGGACAGGGGGCCTACGAGCAGTACTTC
CASSWGQGAYEQYF
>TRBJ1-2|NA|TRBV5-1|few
TGCGCCAGCAGCTTGCGGAGGGAGGCAGGCTATGGCTACACCTTC
CASSLRREAGYGYTF
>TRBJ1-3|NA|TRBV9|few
TGTGCCAGCAGCGTGGAGGGCTTCTCTGGAAACACCATATATTTT
CASSVEGFSGNTIYF
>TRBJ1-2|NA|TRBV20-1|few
TGCAGTGCTAGGGACAGAGCTAACTATGGCTACACCTTC
CSARDRANYGYTF
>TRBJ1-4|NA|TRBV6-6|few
TGTGCCAGCAGCGAACCGAGAGGGAAACTGTTTTTT
CASSEPRGKLFF
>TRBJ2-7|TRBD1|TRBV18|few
TGTGCCAGCTCACCAAGACAGGGAATAAGGGACGAGCAGTACTTC
CASSPRQGIRDEQYF
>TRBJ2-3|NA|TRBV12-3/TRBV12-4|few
TGTGCCAGCAGGGATGAGGGGTTCGGGGCGCAGTATTTT
CASRDEGFGAQYF
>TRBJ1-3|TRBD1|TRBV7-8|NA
TGTGCCAGCAGCTTCGCAGGGGGCAGCTCTGGAAACACCATATATTTT
CASSFAGGSSGNTIYF
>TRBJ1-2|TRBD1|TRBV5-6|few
TGTGCCAGCAGCCAACAGGGGGTGAGGGGCTACACCTTC
CASSQQGVRGYTF
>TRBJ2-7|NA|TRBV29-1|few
TGCAGCCCGATCTGCGTCCCCGGACAGTACGAGCAGTACTTC
CSPICVPGQYEQYF
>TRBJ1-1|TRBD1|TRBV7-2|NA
TGTGCCAGCAGTAAACAGGGGGCTGTTACTGAAGCTTTCTTT
CASSKQGAVTEAFF
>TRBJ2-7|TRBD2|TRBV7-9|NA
TGTGCCAGCAGCCTATTGGGAGGGATCTACGAGCAGTACTTC
CASSLLGGIYEQYF
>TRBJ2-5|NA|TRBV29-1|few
TGCAGCGTTGTGAAGAGCAGCCAAGAGACCCAGTACTTC
CSVVKSSQETQYF
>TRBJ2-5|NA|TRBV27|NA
TGTGCCAGCAGTTTAGCAGGGGCGGGAAGGGAGACCCAGTACTTC
CASSLAGAGRETQYF
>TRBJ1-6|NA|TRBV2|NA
TGTGCCAGCAGTGAAAGACAGTTTAATTCACCCCTCCACTTT
CASSERQFNSPLHF
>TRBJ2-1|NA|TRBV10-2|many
TGCGCCAGCAGGTACTTTAATGAGCAGTTCTTC
CASRYFNEQFF
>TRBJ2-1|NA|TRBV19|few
TGTGCCAGTAGGGACGCGCCCGGTGAGCAGTTCTTC
CASRDAPGEQFF
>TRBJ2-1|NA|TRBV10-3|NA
TGTGCCATCAGGGTAGCGAGGAGCTCCTACAATGAGCAGTTCTTC
CAIRVARSSYNEQFF
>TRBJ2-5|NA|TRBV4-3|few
TGCGCCAGCAGCCAACACCAAGGGGGTGGGGAGACCCAGTACTTC
CASSQHQGGGETQYF
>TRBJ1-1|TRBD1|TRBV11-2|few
TGTGCCAGCAGCCCGGACAGGAGGAAAGCTTTCTTT
CASSPDRRKAFF
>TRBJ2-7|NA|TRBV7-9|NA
TGTGCCAGGAGCCCTGGGGTAGCGTGGGAGCAGTACTTC
CARSPGVAWEQYF
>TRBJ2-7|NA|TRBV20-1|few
TGCAGTGCTAGAGTAAATTCCGAGCAGTACTTC
CSARVNSEQYF
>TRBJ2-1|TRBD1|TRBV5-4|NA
TGTGCCAGCAGCCCCGCTACCGGGACAGACAATGAGCAGTTCTTC
CASSPATGTDNEQFF
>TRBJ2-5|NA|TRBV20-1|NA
TGCAGTGCCTTTGGACGCCTCAAAGAGACCCAGTACTTC
CSAFGRLKETQYF
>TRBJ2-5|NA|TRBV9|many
TGTGCCAGCAGCGTAGTCGACCAGGAGACCCAGTACTTC
CASSVVDQETQYF
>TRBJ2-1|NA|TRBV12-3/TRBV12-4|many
TGTGCCAGCAGTTTTTGGGGCAATGAGCAGTTCTTC
CASSFWGNEQFF
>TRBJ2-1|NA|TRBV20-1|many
TGCAGTGCTAACAACCGAAGAAGCTCCTACAATGAGCAGTTCTTC
CSANNRRSSYNEQFF
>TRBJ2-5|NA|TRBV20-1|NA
TGCAGTGCTAGAGATCCCAGGGACGACGAGACCCAGTACTTC
CSARDPRDDETQYF
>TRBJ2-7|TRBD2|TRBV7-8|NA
TGTGCCAGCAGCCACCGGACTAGCGGGGGGACGTCCGGGCACTACGAGCAGTACTTC
CASSHRTSGGTSGHYEQYF
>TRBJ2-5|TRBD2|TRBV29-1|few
TGCAGCGTTGGCCACGGGGGGGGAGAGACCCAGTACTTC
CSVGHGGGETQYF
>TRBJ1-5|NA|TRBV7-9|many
TGTGCCAGCAGCCCCGACACTAGCAATCAGCCCCAGCATTTT
CASSPDTSNQPQHF
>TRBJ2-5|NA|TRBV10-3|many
TGTGCCATCGCCCGGGGATCTAACCAAGAGACCCAGTACTTC
CAIARGSNQETQYF
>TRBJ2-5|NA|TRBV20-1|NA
TGCAGTGCTAGACCAGGGCTAGAGACCCAGTACTTC
CSARPGLETQYF
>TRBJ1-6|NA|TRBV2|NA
TGTGCCAGCAGTGGCTCTTCACCCCTCCACTTT
CASSGSSPLHF